This TCR beta chain was sequenced during a study of Graves' ophthalmopathy and Graves' hyperthyroidism. Study findings and constraints: Blood contained most expanded thyroid clonotypes exceeding 0.001 frequency. The model forecast ophthalmopathy progression, reaching about 70% sensitivity and around 72% specificity.

TCR beta CDR3 amplification used RNA transcripts. An initial RT-PCR round employing HTBI primers preceded a second-round multiplex PCR. TCRdb reprocessed the multiplex PCR reads with MiXCR, giving one entry per CDR3 protein. The table records some 350,000 distinct CDR3 sequences, approximately 18% of them present only once. Patients were excluded if they had other autoimmune diseases or uncontrolled infections, and likewise if pregnancy or lactation applied. The source of the PBMCs was around 9 ml of fresh peripheral blood. Germline V gene data show CDR1 as SGHTA and CDR2 as FQGNSA. V shed 5 bases and J shed 1 base, with 11 bases lying between them. The CDR3 runs to 14 residues. Ten or more counts support this clonotype. Its target is not known.

The sample was peripheral blood. This sequence joins TRBV7-2 and TRBJ2-5; unclear D gene. The TCR was taken from an adult woman with stable Graves' hyperthyroidism. In nucleotides, the CDR3 is TGTGCCAGCAGCATTAGGACGGTCCAAGAGACCCAGTACTTC. It encodes CASSIRTVQETQYF.